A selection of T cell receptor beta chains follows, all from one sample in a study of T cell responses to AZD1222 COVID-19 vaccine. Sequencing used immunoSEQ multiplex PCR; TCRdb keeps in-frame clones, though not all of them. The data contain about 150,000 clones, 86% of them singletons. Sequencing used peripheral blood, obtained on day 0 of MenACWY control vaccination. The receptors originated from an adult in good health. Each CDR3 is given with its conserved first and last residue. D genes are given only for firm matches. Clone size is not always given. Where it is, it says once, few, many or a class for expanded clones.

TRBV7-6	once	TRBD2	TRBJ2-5	CASSLDRQRGASGTQYF	TGTGCCAGCAGCTTAGACCGCCAGCGGGGGGCGTCTGGGACCCAGTACTTC
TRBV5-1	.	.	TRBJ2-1	CASSLEQGANEQFF	TGCGCCAGCAGCTTGGAACAGGGAGCCAATGAGCAGTTCTTC
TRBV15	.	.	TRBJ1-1	CATSRSPEGNTEAFF	TGTGCCACCAGCAGATCGCCGGAAGGAAACACTGAAGCTTTCTTT
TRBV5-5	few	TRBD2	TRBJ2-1	CASRTSGGSFSYNEQFF	TGTGCCAGCAGAACTAGCGGGGGTTCCTTCTCCTACAATGAGCAGTTCTTC
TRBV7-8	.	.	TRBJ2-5	CASSPSFTLSLSSPETQYF	TGTGCCAGCAGCCCCTCGTTTACTTTGAGCCTCTCATCCCCAGAGACCCAGTACTTC
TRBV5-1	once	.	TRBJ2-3	CASSTIGDTQYF	TGCGCCAGCAGCACTATAGGAGATACGCAGTATTTT
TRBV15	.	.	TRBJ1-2	CATTAGGTAYGYTF	TGTGCCACCACCGCAGGTGGGACGGCCTACGGCTACACCTTC
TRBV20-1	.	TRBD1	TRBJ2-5	CSASTPRTGSSETQYF	TGCAGTGCTAGTACCCCGCGGACAGGGAGTAGCGAGACCCAGTACTTC
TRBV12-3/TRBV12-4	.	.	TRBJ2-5	CASSFRAQETQYF	TGTGCCAGCAGTTTCCGGGCTCAAGAGACCCAGTACTTC
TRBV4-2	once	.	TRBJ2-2	CASSQDPVTGELFF	TGTGCCAGCAGCCAAGATCCGGTCACCGGGGAGCTGTTTTTT
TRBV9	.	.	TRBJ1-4	CASSARQVATNEKLFF	TGTGCCAGCAGCGCCCGACAGGTTGCAACTAATGAAAAACTGTTTTTT
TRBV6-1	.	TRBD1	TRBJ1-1	CASSEGQGARAFF	TGTGCCAGCAGTGAAGGACAGGGGGCAAGGGCTTTCTTT
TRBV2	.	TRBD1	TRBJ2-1	CASSPGQGSYNEQFF	TGTGCCAGCAGCCCGGGACAGGGCTCCTACAATGAGCAGTTCTTC
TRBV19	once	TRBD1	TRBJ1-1	CASSQTGQTSEAFF	TGTGCCAGTAGTCAAACGGGACAGACGTCTGAAGCTTTCTTT
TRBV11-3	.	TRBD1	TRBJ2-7	CASGSQGDYEQYF	TGTGCCAGCGGCTCCCAGGGGGACTACGAGCAGTACTTC
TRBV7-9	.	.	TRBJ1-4	CASSLVSGSSEKLFF	TGTGCCAGCAGCTTAGTTTCAGGGTCGAGTGAAAAACTGTTTTTT
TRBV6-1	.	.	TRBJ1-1	CASSEQATKAFF	TGTGCCAGCAGTGAACAGGCCACTAAAGCTTTCTTT
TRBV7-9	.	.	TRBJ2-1	CASSPDRYNEQFF	TGTGCCAGCAGCCCTGACAGGTACAATGAGCAGTTCTTC
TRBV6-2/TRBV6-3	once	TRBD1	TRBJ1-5	CASSSRQRGSGTAKSNQPQHF	TGTGCCAGCAGTTCGCGGCAGCGGGGCAGCGGGACAGCTAAAAGCAATCAGCCCCAGCATTTT
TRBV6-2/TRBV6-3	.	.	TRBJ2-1	CASSYETGEVDEQFF	TGTGCCAGCAGTTACGAGACGGGGGAAGTCGATGAGCAGTTCTTC
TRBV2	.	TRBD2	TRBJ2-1	CASSSPGTSGRGYEQFF	TGTGCCAGCAGTAGTCCCGGGACTAGCGGGAGGGGTTATGAGCAGTTCTTC
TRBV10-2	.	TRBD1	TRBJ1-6	CASSEQGASNSPLHF	TGCGCCAGCAGTGAGCAGGGGGCGAGTAATTCACCCCTCCACTTT
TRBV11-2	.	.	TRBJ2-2	CASSLAQDTGELFF	TGTGCCAGCAGCTTAGCACAAGACACCGGGGAGCTGTTTTTT
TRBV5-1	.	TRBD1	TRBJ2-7	CASSFTGQGYEQYF	TGCGCCAGCAGCTTCACGGGACAGGGTTACGAGCAGTACTTC
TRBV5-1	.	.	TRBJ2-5	CASSLNGQETQYF	TGCGCCAGCAGCTTGAACGGCCAAGAGACCCAGTACTTC
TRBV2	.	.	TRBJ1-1	CASTADSHTEAFF	TGTGCCAGCACGGCAGACAGTCACACTGAAGCTTTCTTT
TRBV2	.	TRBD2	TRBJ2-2	CASRRLAGGSNTGELFF	TGTGCCAGCAGGCGACTAGCGGGGGGTTCGAACACCGGGGAGCTGTTTTTT
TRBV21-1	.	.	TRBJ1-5	CASSPWQGATWRALEGNQPQHF	TGTGCCAGCAGCCCTTGGCAGGGGGCTACCTGGAGGGCCCTTGAAGGGAATCAGCCCCAGCATTTT
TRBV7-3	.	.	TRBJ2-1	CASSLSPREQFF	TGTGCCAGCAGCTTATCGCCCCGGGAGCAGTTCTTC
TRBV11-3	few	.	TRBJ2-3	CASSFLLSSTDTQYF	TGTGCCAGCAGCTTTTTGTTGAGTAGCACAGATACGCAGTATTTT
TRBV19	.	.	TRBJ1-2	CASSISGAYGYTF	TGTGCCAGTAGTATTTCCGGGGCGTATGGCTACACCTTC
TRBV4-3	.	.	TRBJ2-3	CASSDSGVADTQYF	TGCGCCAGCAGCGACAGCGGCGTGGCAGATACGCAGTATTTT
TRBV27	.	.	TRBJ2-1	CASSLRWNIEQFF	TGTGCCAGCAGTTTAAGGTGGAATATTGAGCAGTTCTTC
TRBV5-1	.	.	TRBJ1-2	CASSLTGDSYGYTF	TGCGCCAGCAGCTTGACAGGAGACTCCTATGGCTACACCTTC
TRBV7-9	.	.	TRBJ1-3	CASSPTRGSGNTIYF	TGTGCCAGCAGCCCGACGAGAGGGTCTGGAAACACCATATATTTT
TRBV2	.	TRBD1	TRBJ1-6	CASTSTGQGSPLHF	TGTGCCAGCACTTCGACAGGGCAAGGATCACCCCTCCACTTT
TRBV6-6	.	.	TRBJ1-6	CASSRRRARGGSSYNSPLHF	TGTGCCAGCAGTCGACGCCGGGCCAGAGGCGGTAGCTCCTATAATTCACCCCTCCACTTT
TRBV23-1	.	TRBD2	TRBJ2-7	CASSQCPGTSGRASHEQYF	TGCGCCAGCAGTCAATGTCCCGGGACTAGCGGGAGGGCCTCCCACGAGCAGTACTTC
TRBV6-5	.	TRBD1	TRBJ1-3	CASSWTGGGGNTIYF	TGTGCCAGCAGTTGGACAGGAGGAGGAGGAAACACCATATATTTT
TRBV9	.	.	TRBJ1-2	CASSPSGSNYGYTF	TGTGCCAGCAGCCCAAGCGGGTCTAACTATGGCTACACCTTC
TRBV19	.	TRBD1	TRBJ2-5	CASSIGQGDETQYF	TGTGCCAGTAGTATAGGGCAGGGGGACGAGACCCAGTACTTC